This T cell receptor (beta chain) was recorded in a study of vaccination and CD4 T cells after COVID-19. Overall study: Post-COVID draws came a median roughly 100 days after diagnosis (range 35 to 161).

At the Johns Hopkins FTIC core, DNA taken from cultured CD4+ T cells was sequenced by way of the Oncomine TCR Beta short-read assay. A single record per CDR3 protein comes from TCRdb applying MiXCR to the PCR reads. The sample contains 10,000 to 13,000 distinct CDR3 sequences, less than 70% of which appear only once. Treatment of the sample: roughly ten-day PBMC culture with coronavirus spike peptide pools or control peptides (ViraFEST assay). About 1.8 million PBMCs went into each well for culture with 8 to 10 IU/ml IL-2 and around 10 ug/ml peptide pools. A remark on this clonotype: Its specificity is not known.

The V end lost 5 bases, the J end lost 2 bases, and 11 bases lay between the germline ends. The CDR3 consists of 14 residues. Germline V gene sequence: CDR1 SGHVS, CDR2 FQNEAQ. What was sequenced was CD4+ T cells from blood, cultured in vitro. V usage is TRBV7-8 and J usage is TRBJ2-3; no clear D gene. This sequence originates from a human donor who had recovered from COVID-19. The DNA of the CDR3 is TGTGCCAGCAGCCAGGACCCACACACAGATACGCAGTATTTT. Its translation: CASSQDPHTDTQYF. The full variable domain, completed using reference TRBV7-8 and TRBJ2-3, is GAGVSQSPRYKVAKRGQDVALRCDPISGHVSLFWYQQALGQGPEFLTYFQNEAQLDKSGLPSDRFFAERPEGSVSTLKIQRTQQEDSAVYLCASSQDPHTDTQYFGPGTRLTVL.